Sequencing of this TCR beta chain was carried out in a study of cytomegalovirus exposure and HLA in healthy donors. PCR was performed using 60 Vbeta and 13 Jbeta primers. Generated by immunoSEQ multiplex PCR, the TCRdb table keeps only in-frame clones and is missing some. The table includes approximately 180,000 clones, roughly 87% detected once. V lost 2 bases and J 6 bases, leaving 21 bases between the germline ends. The CDR3 is 17 amino acids. Looked up from germline, CDR1 is SGHRS and CDR2 is YFSETQ. The clonotype was recovered from a girl under three years old in good health and CMV-seronegative. This chain links TRBV5-1 with TRBJ2-1; a weak D match, TRBD2 (6 bases). Sequenced: PBMCs. The CDR3 loop reads CASSFMEGLWYANEQFF. The DNA of the CDR3 is TGCGCCAGCAGCTTTATGGAGGGATTGTGGTATGCCAATGAGCAGTTCTTC.